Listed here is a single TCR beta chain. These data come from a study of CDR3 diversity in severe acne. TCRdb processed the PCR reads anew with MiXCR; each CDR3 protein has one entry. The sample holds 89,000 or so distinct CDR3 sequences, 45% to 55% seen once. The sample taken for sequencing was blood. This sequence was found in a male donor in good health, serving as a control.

CDR3 region: CASSARAGGGWTFF. CDR3 sequence (DNA): TGTGCCAGCAGCGCCCGAGCGGGTGGGGGGTGGACTTTCTTT. V and J are TRBV11-3 and TRBJ1-1; possibly TRBD1 for D (5 bases). V gave up 5 bases and J gave up 12 bases, with 22 bases separating them. The germline V gene encodes CDR1 SGHNT and CDR2 YENEEA. This CDR3 is 14 amino acids long. The full variable domain, completed using reference TRBV11-3 and TRBJ1-1, is EAGVVQSPRYKIIEKKQPVAFWCNPISGHNTLYWYLQNLGQGPELLIRYENEEAVDDSQLPKDRFSAERLKGVDSTLKIQPAELGDSAVYLCASSARAGGGWTFFGQGTRLTVV.